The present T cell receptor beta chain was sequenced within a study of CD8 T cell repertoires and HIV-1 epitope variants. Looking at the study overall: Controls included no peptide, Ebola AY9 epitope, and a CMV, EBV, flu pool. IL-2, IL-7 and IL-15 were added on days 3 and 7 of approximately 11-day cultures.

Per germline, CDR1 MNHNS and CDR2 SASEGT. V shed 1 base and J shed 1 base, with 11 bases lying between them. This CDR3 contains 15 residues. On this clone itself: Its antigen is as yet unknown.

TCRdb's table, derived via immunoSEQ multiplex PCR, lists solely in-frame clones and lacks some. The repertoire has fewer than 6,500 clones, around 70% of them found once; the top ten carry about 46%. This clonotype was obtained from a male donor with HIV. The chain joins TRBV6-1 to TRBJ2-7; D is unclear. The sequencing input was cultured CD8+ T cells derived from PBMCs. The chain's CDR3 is CASSEEAGSSYEQYF. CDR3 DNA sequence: TGTGCCAGCAGTGAAGAGGCAGGTTCTTCCTACGAGCAGTACTTC.